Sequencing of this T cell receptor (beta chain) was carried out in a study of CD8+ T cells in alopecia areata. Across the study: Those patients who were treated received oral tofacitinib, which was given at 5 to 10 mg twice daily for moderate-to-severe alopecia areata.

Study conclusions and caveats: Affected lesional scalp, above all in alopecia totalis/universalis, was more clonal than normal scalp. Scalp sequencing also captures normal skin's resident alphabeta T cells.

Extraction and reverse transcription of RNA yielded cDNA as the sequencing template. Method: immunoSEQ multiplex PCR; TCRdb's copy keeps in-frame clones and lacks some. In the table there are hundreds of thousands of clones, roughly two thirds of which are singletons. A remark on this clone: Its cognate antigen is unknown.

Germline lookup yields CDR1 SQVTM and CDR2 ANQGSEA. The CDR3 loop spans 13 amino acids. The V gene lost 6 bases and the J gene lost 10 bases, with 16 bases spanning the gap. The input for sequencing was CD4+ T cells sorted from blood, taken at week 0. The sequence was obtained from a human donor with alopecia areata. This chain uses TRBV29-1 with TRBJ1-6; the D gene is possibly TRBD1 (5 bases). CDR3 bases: TGCAGCGTCCGGGGGGGACCTTCCTCACCCCTCCACTTT. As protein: CSVRGGPSSPLHF.